This T cell receptor beta chain was found in a study of T cell repertoires in aging, cancer and after chemotherapy. In the study overall: Donor ages fell into six groups from 30 or younger up to 70 or older. Study observations and caveats: Untreated cancer patients had significantly lower blood TCR diversity than age-matched healthy donors. Median generation probability rose over the chemotherapy interval in each cancer cohort, suggesting rebound thymic output.

In this sample, this clonotype is medium-sized. Its antigen is not known. The template was genomic DNA from peripheral blood, not RNA. A mixed TRB-A/B primer pool amplified rearranged TRB by multiplex touch-down PCR. Each CDR3 protein gets one entry after TCRdb re-called the multiplex PCR reads with MiXCR. The sample includes approximately 20,000 distinct CDR3 sequences, over 35% seen only once; the top ten take 17%. Sequencing was carried out using blood. The receptor's source is a human donor with a solid tumor.

DNA of the CDR3: TGTGCCAGCAGTTCCGTTTCATTGGGGAGTGAGCAGTTCTTC. Its protein is CASSSVSLGSEQFF. The rearrangement links TRBV6-2 or TRBV6-3 to TRBJ2-1; perhaps TRBD2 as D (5 bases). The CDR3 length is 14 residues. V was clipped by 4 bases and J by 9 bases, with 16 bases between them. CDR1 and CDR2 (germline): MNHEY, SVGEGT.